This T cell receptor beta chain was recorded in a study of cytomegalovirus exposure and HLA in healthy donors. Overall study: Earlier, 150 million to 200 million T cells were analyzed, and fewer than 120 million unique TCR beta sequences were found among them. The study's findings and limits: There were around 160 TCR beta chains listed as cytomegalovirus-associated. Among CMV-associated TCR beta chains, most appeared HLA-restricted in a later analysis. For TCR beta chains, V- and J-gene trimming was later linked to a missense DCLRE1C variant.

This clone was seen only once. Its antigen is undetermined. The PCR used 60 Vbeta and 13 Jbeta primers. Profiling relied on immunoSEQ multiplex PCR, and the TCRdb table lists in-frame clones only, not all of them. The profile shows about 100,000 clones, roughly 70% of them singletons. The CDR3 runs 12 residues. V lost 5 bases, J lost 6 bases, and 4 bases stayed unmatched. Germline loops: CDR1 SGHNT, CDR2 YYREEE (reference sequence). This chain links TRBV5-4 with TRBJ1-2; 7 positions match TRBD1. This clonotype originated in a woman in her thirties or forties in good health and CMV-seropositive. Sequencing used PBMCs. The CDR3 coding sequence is TGTGCCAGCAGTGATGACAGGGATGGCTACACCTTC. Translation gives CASSDDRDGYTF.